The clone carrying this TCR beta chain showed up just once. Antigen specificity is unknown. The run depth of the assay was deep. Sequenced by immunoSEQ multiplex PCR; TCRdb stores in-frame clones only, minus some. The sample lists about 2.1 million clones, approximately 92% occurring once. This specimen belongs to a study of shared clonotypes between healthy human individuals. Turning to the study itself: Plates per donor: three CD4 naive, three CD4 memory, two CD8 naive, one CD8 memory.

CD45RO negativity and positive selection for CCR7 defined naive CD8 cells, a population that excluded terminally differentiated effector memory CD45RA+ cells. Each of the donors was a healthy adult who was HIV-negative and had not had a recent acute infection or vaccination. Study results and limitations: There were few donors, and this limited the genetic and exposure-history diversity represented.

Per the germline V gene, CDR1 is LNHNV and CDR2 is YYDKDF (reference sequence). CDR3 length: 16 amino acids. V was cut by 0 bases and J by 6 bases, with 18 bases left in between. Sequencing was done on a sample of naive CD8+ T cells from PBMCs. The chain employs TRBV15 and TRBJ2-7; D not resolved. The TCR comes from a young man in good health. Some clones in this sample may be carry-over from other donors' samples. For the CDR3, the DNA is TGTGCCACCAGCAGAGAGGCTCAGGACGGGTTGGGCGAGCAGTACTTC. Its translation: CATSREAQDGLGEQYF.